These T cell receptor beta chains were read from a single sample in a study of cytomegalovirus exposure and HLA in healthy donors. Here immunoSEQ multiplex PCR was the method, and the copy in TCRdb shows in-frame clones only, minus some. Of 150,000 to 200,000 clones in the sample, about 9.4% are singletons; the top ten hold 1% to 1.5%. Sequencing used PBMCs. The receptors were sampled from a young woman in good health and CMV-seropositive. Both conserved end residues are part of each CDR3. A D gene is named only where the DNA matches it firmly. Size tells how often a clone was seen (once, few, many) or the class of an expanded clone, and some rows leave it out.

d_call: TRBD1
j_call: TRBJ1-1
v_call: TRBV6-6
clone_size: NA
cdr3_aa: CASSYSGTGDTEAFF
cdr3_nt: TGTGCCAGCAGTTACTCGGGGACAGGCGACACTGAAGCTTTCTTT

d_call: TRBD2
j_call: TRBJ2-5
v_call: TRBV5-1
clone_size: few
cdr3_aa: CASSLVAGERMKTQYF
cdr3_nt: TGCGCCAGCAGCTTGGTCGCGGGAGAAAGGATGAAGACCCAGTACTTC

d_call: NA
j_call: TRBJ2-1
v_call: TRBV11-3
clone_size: few
cdr3_aa: CASSLGSYYNEQFF
cdr3_nt: TGTGCCAGCAGCTTAGGGTCCTACTACAATGAGCAGTTCTTC

d_call: TRBD1
j_call: TRBJ2-7
v_call: TRBV19
clone_size: NA
cdr3_aa: CASGGTGHSYEQYF
cdr3_nt: TGTGCCAGTGGGGGGACAGGCCATTCCTACGAGCAGTACTTC

d_call: TRBD1
j_call: TRBJ1-4
v_call: TRBV10-2
clone_size: few
cdr3_aa: CASSESDRKREKLFF
cdr3_nt: TGCGCCAGCAGTGAGTCGGACAGGAAGCGAGAAAAACTGTTTTTT

d_call: NA
j_call: TRBJ2-2
v_call: TRBV6-5
clone_size: NA
cdr3_aa: CASQGTSAGRGELFF
cdr3_nt: TGTGCCAGCCAGGGGACGTCGGCTGGACGCGGGGAGCTGTTTTTT

d_call: NA
j_call: TRBJ1-2
v_call: TRBV2
clone_size: few
cdr3_aa: CASSISGGGGYTF
cdr3_nt: TGTGCCAGCAGTATCTCGGGGGGAGGGGGCTACACCTTC

d_call: TRBD1
j_call: TRBJ1-1
v_call: TRBV10-2
clone_size: NA
cdr3_aa: CASTIGQGFEAFF
cdr3_nt: TGCGCCAGCACCATTGGACAGGGATTTGAAGCTTTCTTT

d_call: NA
j_call: TRBJ1-1
v_call: TRBV4-1
clone_size: NA
cdr3_aa: CASSQDWRRLNTEAFF
cdr3_nt: TGCGCCAGCAGCCAAGATTGGCGGCGATTGAACACTGAAGCTTTCTTT

d_call: TRBD1
j_call: TRBJ1-3
v_call: TRBV5-4
clone_size: few
cdr3_aa: CASSLDPGGEGNTIYF
cdr3_nt: TGTGCCAGCAGCTTGGATCCAGGGGGAGAAGGAAACACCATATATTTT

d_call: TRBD2
j_call: TRBJ2-3
v_call: TRBV6-5
clone_size: few
cdr3_aa: CASSYLGRDTDTQYF
cdr3_nt: TGTGCCAGCAGTTACCTCGGGAGGGACACAGATACGCAGTATTTT

d_call: TRBD1
j_call: TRBJ1-1
v_call: TRBV10-3
clone_size: NA
cdr3_aa: CAISEPGTVEAFF
cdr3_nt: TGTGCCATCAGTGAGCCTGGGACAGTTGAAGCTTTCTTT

d_call: TRBD1
j_call: TRBJ2-1
v_call: TRBV5-5
clone_size: NA
cdr3_aa: CASSLTGTGMREYEQFF
cdr3_nt: TGTGCCAGCAGCTTGACTGGGACAGGGATGAGGGAATATGAGCAGTTCTTC

d_call: NA
j_call: TRBJ2-7
v_call: TRBV4-2
clone_size: NA
cdr3_aa: CASSQPSGTNYEQYF
cdr3_nt: TGTGCCAGCAGCCAACCCAGCGGGACAAACTACGAGCAGTACTTC

d_call: TRBD1
j_call: TRBJ1-1
v_call: TRBV11-3
clone_size: NA
cdr3_aa: CASSSGQGNSAFF
cdr3_nt: TGTGCCAGCAGCTCGGGACAGGGAAATTCGGCTTTCTTT

d_call: TRBD1
j_call: TRBJ1-2
v_call: TRBV29-1
clone_size: few
cdr3_aa: CSVQVGTEGYTF
cdr3_nt: TGCAGCGTCCAGGTAGGGACAGAAGGCTACACCTTC

d_call: TRBD2
j_call: TRBJ2-5
v_call: TRBV4-1
clone_size: NA
cdr3_aa: CASSQSPPASGTRYQETQYF
cdr3_nt: TGCGCCAGCAGCCAGTCACCCCCGGCTAGCGGGACTCGGTACCAAGAGACCCAGTACTTC

d_call: TRBD1
j_call: TRBJ1-1
v_call: TRBV6-4
clone_size: NA
cdr3_aa: CASRARGSSGMNTEAFF
cdr3_nt: TGTGCCAGCAGGGCCAGGGGGAGTAGTGGCATGAACACTGAAGCTTTCTTT

d_call: TRBD2
j_call: TRBJ2-1
v_call: TRBV5-4
clone_size: NA
cdr3_aa: CASSQGLAGDEQFF
cdr3_nt: TGTGCCAGCAGTCAAGGACTAGCGGGAGATGAGCAGTTCTTC

d_call: NA
j_call: TRBJ2-1
v_call: TRBV11-2
clone_size: NA
cdr3_aa: CASSLVPNYNEQFF
cdr3_nt: TGTGCCAGCAGCTTAGTTCCTAACTACAATGAGCAGTTCTTC

d_call: TRBD1
j_call: TRBJ2-2
v_call: TRBV11-2
clone_size: NA
cdr3_aa: CASSLAPGQGHKGELFF
cdr3_nt: TGTGCCAGCAGCTTAGCCCCGGGACAGGGGCATAAGGGGGAGCTGTTTTTT

d_call: NA
j_call: TRBJ2-1
v_call: TRBV29-1
clone_size: NA
cdr3_aa: CSVEDPTGYNEQFF
cdr3_nt: TGCAGCGTTGAAGATCCCACAGGGTACAATGAGCAGTTCTTC

d_call: TRBD2
j_call: TRBJ2-3
v_call: TRBV18
clone_size: NA
cdr3_aa: CASSLRTSGSYADTQYF
cdr3_nt: TGTGCCAGCTCACTTAGGACTAGCGGGAGTTACGCCGATACGCAGTATTTT

d_call: TRBD2
j_call: TRBJ2-5
v_call: TRBV7-2
clone_size: few
cdr3_aa: CASSPGGGEETQYF
cdr3_nt: TGTGCCAGCAGCCCCGGGGGGGGTGAGGAGACCCAGTACTTC

d_call: TRBD1
j_call: TRBJ1-5
v_call: TRBV6-5
clone_size: NA
cdr3_aa: CASSYGQGGSQHF
cdr3_nt: TGTGCCAGCAGTTATGGACAGGGCGGTTCCCAGCATTTT

d_call: NA
j_call: TRBJ2-5
v_call: TRBV7-8
clone_size: few
cdr3_aa: CASSLDFQETQYF
cdr3_nt: TGTGCCAGCAGCTTAGACTTCCAAGAGACCCAGTACTTC

d_call: NA
j_call: TRBJ2-1
v_call: TRBV5-1
clone_size: few
cdr3_aa: CASSLEGERYNEQFF
cdr3_nt: TGCGCCAGCAGCTTGGAGGGGGAGCGTTACAATGAGCAGTTCTTC

d_call: NA
j_call: TRBJ2-5
v_call: TRBV7-8
clone_size: NA
cdr3_aa: CASGARQGQETQYF
cdr3_nt: TGTGCCAGCGGCGCCCGGCAGGGGCAAGAGACCCAGTACTTC

d_call: NA
j_call: TRBJ2-5
v_call: TRBV18
clone_size: NA
cdr3_aa: CASSPTGRGETQYF
cdr3_nt: TGTGCCAGCTCTCCCACAGGGAGGGGAGAGACCCAGTACTTC

d_call: TRBD1
j_call: TRBJ1-4
v_call: TRBV6-5
clone_size: few
cdr3_aa: CASSGTGEVSEKLFF
cdr3_nt: TGTGCCAGCAGCGGGACAGGGGAAGTCAGTGAAAAACTGTTTTTT

d_call: TRBD2
j_call: TRBJ2-3
v_call: TRBV14
clone_size: NA
cdr3_aa: CASSQDWGLAGWSTQYF
cdr3_nt: TGTGCCAGCAGCCAAGATTGGGGACTAGCGGGATGGAGTACGCAGTATTTT

d_call: NA
j_call: TRBJ1-5
v_call: TRBV27
clone_size: few
cdr3_aa: CASSPVRESNQPQHF
cdr3_nt: TGTGCCAGCAGTCCCGTTAGGGAGAGCAATCAGCCCCAGCATTTT

d_call: TRBD1
j_call: TRBJ1-2
v_call: TRBV2
clone_size: NA
cdr3_aa: CASSEASPGQVYFLYGYTF
cdr3_nt: TGTGCCAGCAGTGAAGCAAGTCCGGGACAGGTCTATTTTCTCTATGGCTACACCTTC

d_call: TRBD2
j_call: TRBJ2-3
v_call: TRBV19
clone_size: few
cdr3_aa: CASSSRLAGGRSTQYF
cdr3_nt: TGTGCCAGTAGTTCCCGACTAGCGGGAGGGAGAAGTACGCAGTATTTT

d_call: TRBD1
j_call: TRBJ1-1
v_call: TRBV29-1
clone_size: NA
cdr3_aa: CSVGGQGGSDTEAFF
cdr3_nt: TGCAGCGTTGGTGGACAGGGAGGTTCGGACACTGAAGCTTTCTTT

d_call: TRBD1
j_call: TRBJ2-2
v_call: TRBV7-9
clone_size: NA
cdr3_aa: CASSFDRGTGELFF
cdr3_nt: TGTGCCAGCAGCTTTGACAGGGGCACCGGGGAGCTGTTTTTT

d_call: TRBD1
j_call: TRBJ2-1
v_call: TRBV7-2
clone_size: NA
cdr3_aa: CASSRTGTSSYNEQFF
cdr3_nt: TGTGCCAGCAGCCGGACAGGGACGAGCTCCTACAATGAGCAGTTCTTC

d_call: NA
j_call: TRBJ2-5
v_call: TRBV7-2
clone_size: NA
cdr3_aa: CASTLHNSVQETQYF
cdr3_nt: TGTGCCAGCACCCTCCACAATAGCGTTCAAGAGACCCAGTACTTC

d_call: TRBD1
j_call: TRBJ2-5
v_call: TRBV27
clone_size: few
cdr3_aa: CASSLGQDPQETQYF
cdr3_nt: TGTGCCAGCAGTTTAGGACAGGACCCTCAAGAGACCCAGTACTTC

d_call: TRBD2
j_call: TRBJ2-1
v_call: TRBV29-1
clone_size: NA
cdr3_aa: CSAWTSGRGRDEQFF
cdr3_nt: TGCAGCGCCTGGACTAGCGGGAGGGGCCGCGATGAGCAGTTCTTC

d_call: TRBD1
j_call: TRBJ1-2
v_call: TRBV4-1
clone_size: few
cdr3_aa: CASSQDGTGGGPNYGYTF
cdr3_nt: TGCGCCAGCAGCCAAGATGGGACAGGGGGCGGACCTAACTATGGCTACACCTTC

d_call: TRBD2
j_call: TRBJ2-1
v_call: TRBV6-6
clone_size: NA
cdr3_aa: CASSYLTSGYEQFF
cdr3_nt: TGTGCCAGCAGTTACCTGACTAGCGGGTATGAGCAGTTCTTC

d_call: TRBD1
j_call: TRBJ2-6
v_call: TRBV2
clone_size: NA
cdr3_aa: CASSEGQRTGANVLTF
cdr3_nt: TGTGCCAGCAGTGAGGGACAGCGGACTGGGGCCAACGTCCTGACTTTC

d_call: TRBD1
j_call: TRBJ2-7
v_call: TRBV25-1
clone_size: few
cdr3_aa: CASRTGTGAEQYF
cdr3_nt: TGTGCCAGCAGAACCGGGACAGGGGCTGAGCAGTACTTC

d_call: TRBD2
j_call: TRBJ2-1
v_call: TRBV7-2
clone_size: once
cdr3_aa: CASSLTSGRVNEQFF
cdr3_nt: TGTGCCAGCAGCTTAACTAGCGGGAGGGTCAATGAGCAGTTCTTC

d_call: NA
j_call: TRBJ1-2
v_call: TRBV19
clone_size: NA
cdr3_aa: CASSFSIVRGANGYTF
cdr3_nt: TGTGCCAGTTCCTTTTCGATCGTCCGCGGAGCGAATGGCTACACCTTC